Only one count was recorded for the clone carrying this T cell receptor beta chain. Clones were sequenced by immunoSEQ multiplex PCR, and TCRdb holds only the in-frame ones, with some missing. The sample contains roughly 72,000 clones, nearly 90% of which appear only once. CDR3 size: 15 residues. In germline, CDR1 is SGHRS, CDR2 YFSETQ. The ends lost 3 bases at V and 4 bases at J; junction bases unmatched: 8. The source of the sample is a study of OX40 agonist ivuxolimab in advanced cancers. This sequence was found in an adult with an advanced solid tumor such as melanoma, head and neck, liver or kidney cancer. Sequenced material: CD4+ or CD8+ T cells sorted from blood, taken in a trial of the OX40 agonist ivuxolimab. The gene calls are TRBV5-1 and TRBJ1-2; 8 nucleotides line up with TRBD1. The CDR3 DNA sequence: TGCGCCAGCAGCTCTGTAGGACAGGGAAGCTATGGCTACACCTTC. Protein sequence: CASSSVGQGSYGYTF.